These 25 T cell receptor beta chains were sequenced from one sample in a study of shared clonotypes between healthy human individuals (dated by TCRdb to 2020 to 2021). The library was generated by the immunoSEQ multiplex PCR assay. TCRdb obtained this table from immuneACCESS and retained in-frame rearrangements with V and J assigned. These tables miss some clones; where compared with another copy, unresolved V genes account for less than half of the shortfall, and the remainder is unexplained. In all, the sample holds millions of clones, and approximately 94% of those were seen once. Around 1.7% of the sample is taken by the ten largest. CD8 naive samples were obtained by positive selection for CCR7 among CD45RO-negative cells, yielding a CD45RA+CCR7+ population from which TemRA cells were excluded. Source material: naive CD8+ T cells from PBMCs. According to the study, the label for this sample's cell subset or site signals: CD45RA+CCR7+. All receptors derive from a man between 18 and 35 years old in good health. Some clones in this sample may be carry-over from other donors' samples.

This clone showed up just once. The chain employs TRBV19 and TRBJ2-1; unclear D gene. V lost 3 bases and J lost 8, with 17 bases in between. The CDR3 spans 15 residues. Germline loops: CDR1 LNHDA, CDR2 SQIVND (reference sequence). CDR3 amino acids: CASSIYLLGPHEQFF. As DNA, the CDR3 is TGTGCCAGTAGTATTTACCTCCTTGGTCCCCATGAGCAGTTCTTC.

The V call is TRBV7-8, the J call TRBJ2-6; D gene unclear. Germline CDR1 reads SGHVS; CDR2 reads FQNEAQ. V lost 5 bases, J lost 5 bases, and 22 bases lay in between. The CDR3 spans 18 residues. The CDR3, as DNA: TGTGCCAGCAGCCTTGAGAATTACCCACAAAGTCGGGCCAACGTCCTGACTTTC. Its protein is CASSLENYPQSRANVLTF.

This rearrangement joins TRBV29-1 to TRBJ2-1; no firm D call. V was pared by 5 bases and J by 4 bases, with 6 bases between. Germline assignment: CDR1 SQVTM and CDR2 ANQGSEA. This CDR3 comprises 11 residues. This CDR3 is CSVLQYNEQFF. For the CDR3, the DNA is TGCAGCGTTCTACAGTACAATGAGCAGTTCTTC.

The chain uses TRBV7-9 and TRBJ1-3, with 7 positions matching TRBD1. CDR1 and CDR2 from the germline V gene are SEHNR and FQNEAQ (reference sequence). The CDR3 sequence is 16 residues long. Germline trimming cut 5 bases from V and 0 bases from J; bases unmatched to any gene: 7. This CDR3 reads CASSIGTAGSGNTIYF. CDR3 coding DNA: TGTGCCAGCAGCATAGGGACAGCGGGCTCTGGAAACACCATATATTTT.

This chain uses TRBV2 with TRBJ2-7, with D unclear. Per germline, CDR1 SNHLY and CDR2 FYNNEI. This CDR3 is 11 amino acids long. V lost 2 bases, J lost 5 bases, and 4 bases lay in between. The CDR3, as DNA: TGTGCCAGCAGTGAACAGGACGAGCAGTACTTC. Amino acid sequence: CASSEQDEQYF.

There are a few counts of this clone. The chain has TRBV4-1 and TRBJ1-4; 9 bases are shared with TRBD1. The germline CDR1 and CDR2 sequences are MGHRA and YSYEKL. V trimming: 4 bases; J trimming: 5 bases; junction bases outside the gene matches: 5. The CDR3 consists of 15 residues. CDR3 coding DNA: TGCGCCAGCAGCCTCCTTGGACAGGGGAATGAAAAACTGTTTTTT. Translating gives CASSLLGQGNEKLFF.

This sequence joins TRBV5-1 and TRBJ1-5; unclear D gene. The germline V gene has CDR1 SGHRS and CDR2 YFSETQ. The CDR3 contains 17 residues. Trimming removed 0 bases from V and 0 bases from J, with 13 bases in between. The CDR3 sequence: CASSLDASPYSNQPQHF. CDR3 nucleotides: TGCGCCAGCAGCTTGGACGCCAGCCCATATAGCAATCAGCCCCAGCATTTT.

V is TRBV13 and J is TRBJ1-2, with TRBD1 matching over 8 bases. This CDR3 has 14 residues. V dropped 4 bases and J dropped 6; count of bases not matched to a gene: 7. Germline CDR1 PRHDT, CDR2 FYEKMQ (reference sequence). CDR3: CASSSDRVRDGYTF. In DNA form, the CDR3 reads TGTGCCAGCAGCTCGGACAGGGTCAGGGATGGCTACACCTTC.

This clone came up once. The chain uses TRBV7-9 and TRBJ2-1; 10 bases fit TRBD2. The CDR3 loop spans 16 amino acids. Trimming took 2 bases from V and 8 from J; bases not matched to a gene: 9. Germline V gene sequence: CDR1 SEHNR, CDR2 FQNEAQ (reference sequence). The CDR3 is CASSLKEREGIYEQFF. The CDR3 region has the DNA TGTGCCAGCAGCTTAAAGGAGCGGGAGGGTATCTATGAGCAGTTCTTC.

On this clone: Other DNA sequences from this sample encode an identical CDR3 as well. V gene TRBV7-3 combines with J gene TRBJ2-2; TRBD1 matches at 7 bases. Looked up from germline, CDR1 is SGHTA and CDR2 is FQGTGA. The V gene end was trimmed by 2 bases and the J gene end by 4 bases; junction bases not matched to a gene: 1. CDR3 size: 14 residues. The CDR3 here is CASSLAGGTGELFF. The CDR3 DNA sequence: TGTGCCAGCAGCTTAGCAGGGGGCACCGGGGAGCTGTTTTTT.

This clone was seen once. V and J are TRBV11-2 and TRBJ2-1; TRBD2 matches 14 bases. J was trimmed by 9 bases and V by 4 bases; bases with no gene match: 8. The CDR3 runs to 16 residues. CDR1 and CDR2 from the germline V gene are SGHAT and FQNNGV. Here the CDR3 reads CASSSSRGLAGVEQFF. In DNA, the CDR3 is TGTGCCAGCAGCTCCTCTCGGGGACTAGCGGGAGTTGAGCAGTTCTTC. Looking up the rest from reference TRBV11-2 and TRBJ2-1 gives the full variable domain: EAGVAQSPRYKIIEKRQSVAFWCNPISGHATLYWYQQILGQGPKLLIQFQNNGVVDDSQLPKDRFSAERLKGVDSTLKIQPAKLEDSAVYLCASSSSRGLAGVEQFFGPGTRLTVL.

This chain links TRBV9 with TRBJ2-7, with TRBD1 matching over 9 bases. Losses at the gene ends were 4 bases for V and 3 bases for J; bases not matched to a gene: 11. Per germline, CDR1 SGDLS and CDR2 YYNGEE. This CDR3 has 16 residues. The CDR3 DNA sequence: TGTGCCAGCAGCCCAGGGGGACAGGGATCCTTCTACGAGCAGTACTTC. Amino acids: CASSPGGQGSFYEQYF. Full variable domain (missing parts from reference TRBV9 and TRBJ2-7): DSGVTQTPKHLITATGQRVTLRCSPRSGDLSVYWYQQSLDQGLQFLIQYYNGEERAKGNILERFSAQQFPDLHSELNLSSLELGDSALYFCASSPGGQGSFYEQYFGPGTRLTVT.

The chain has TRBV25-1 and TRBJ2-2; 9 positions match TRBD1. With 1 base clipped from V and 4 bases from J, the junction kept 1 base outside the gene matches. The CDR3 runs 15 residues. Germline V gene lookup returns CDR1 MGHDK and CDR2 SYGVNS. For the CDR3, the DNA is TGTGCCAGCAGTGAATGGGGACAGGGCACCGGGGAGCTGTTTTTT. As protein: CASSEWGQGTGELFF.

CDR3 nucleotides: TGTGCCAGCAGTTACTGGGGCGGCGAGCAGTACTTC. This translates into CASSYWGGEQYF. This chain joins TRBV6-5 and TRBJ2-7; TRBD1 is a possible D gene (5 bases). The V end was cut by 1 base, the J end by 6 bases, with 7 bases between. The length of the CDR3 is 12 residues. The V gene's germline CDR1 is MNHEY and CDR2 SVGAGI.

The chain recombines TRBV29-1 with TRBJ2-7; 7 nucleotides agree with TRBD1. The ends lost 4 bases at V and 3 bases at J; junction bases unmatched: 9. Germline V lookup: CDR1 SQVTM, CDR2 ANQGSEA. This CDR3 has 14 residues. CDR3 residues: CSVGRAGGLYEQYF. CDR3 DNA sequence: TGCAGCGTTGGTAGGGCAGGGGGTCTCTACGAGCAGTACTTC.

This sequence joins TRBV5-1 and TRBJ1-2; D is unclear. V lost 1 base and J lost 4, with 11 bases in between. This CDR3 comprises 14 residues. The germline CDR1 and CDR2 sequences are SGHRS and YFSETQ. CDR3 sequence reads: CASSLSGPGYGYTF. CDR3 in DNA: TGCGCCAGCAGCTTGTCCGGGCCAGGCTATGGCTACACCTTC.

The chain has TRBV10-3 and TRBJ2-7; 10 positions agree with TRBD1. This CDR3 comprises 15 residues. CDR1 ENHRY and CDR2 SYGVKD come from the germline V gene. J lost 3 bases, V lost 0 bases, and 2 bases had no gene match. For the CDR3, the DNA is TGTGCCATCAGTGAGTCGCGGGACAGGGGCTACGAGCAGTACTTC. The encoded protein is CAISESRDRGYEQYF.

The V call is TRBV6-1, the J call TRBJ1-2; D not resolved. This CDR3 has 12 residues. Per the germline V gene, CDR1 is MNHNS and CDR2 is SASEGT. Trimming removed 4 bases at V and 4 bases at J, with 7 bases between. CDR3 nucleotides: TGTGCCAGCAGTGCCGCTCCCTATGGCTACACCTTC. Its protein is CASSAAPYGYTF.

This chain joins TRBV5-6 and TRBJ2-5; D is ambiguous. The last part of the DNA fits TRBJ2-7 better; the J call may be wrong. Germline values: CDR1 SGHDT, CDR2 YYEEEE. The CDR3 runs 15 residues. The CDR3 reads CASSPRRDGFHEQYF. The CDR3 DNA reads TGTGCCAGCAGCCCCCGCCGAGATGGTTTCCACGAGCAGTACTTC.

The chain recombines TRBV27 with TRBJ2-5, with 8 nucleotides matching TRBD1. The CDR3 extends over 14 amino acids. J was trimmed by 4 bases and V by 4 bases; bases with no gene match: 5. Germline V gene sequence: CDR1 MNHEY, CDR2 SMNVEV (reference sequence). The CDR3 DNA is TGTGCCAGCAGTTGGGTACAGGGGGGAGAGACCCAGTACTTC. It translates to CASSWVQGGETQYF.

The V call is TRBV9, the J call TRBJ2-1, with D unresolved. V dropped 0 bases and J dropped 1 base, with 8 bases sitting between them. There are 15 residues in the CDR3. Germline V gene sequence: CDR1 SGDLS, CDR2 YYNGEE. CDR3 DNA sequence: TGTGCCAGCAGCGTAGAAGCGCTTTCCTACAATGAGCAGTTCTTC. Translated, it gives CASSVEALSYNEQFF.

The chain joins TRBV5-8 to TRBJ1-2, with D tentatively TRBD1 (5 bases). The CDR3 spans 12 residues. Germline assignment: CDR1 SGHTS and CDR2 YDEGEE. V was trimmed by 0 bases and J by 10 bases, leaving 10 bases between them. In nucleotides, the CDR3 is TGTGCCAGCAGCTTGGCCGGGGGAGCCTACACCTTC. Translated, it gives CASSLAGGAYTF.

V and J are TRBV7-9 and TRBJ2-3; D tentatively fits TRBD1 or TRBD2 (5 bases each). Trimming took 0 bases from V and 3 from J, leaving 10 bases between them. From germline, CDR1 is SEHNR and CDR2 FQNEAQ (reference sequence). The CDR3 runs to 15 residues. CDR3 sequence: CASSLAPRETDTQYF. CDR3 DNA: TGTGCCAGCAGCTTAGCTCCCAGGGAGACAGATACGCAGTATTTT.

This sequence joins TRBV11-2 and TRBJ2-7; D tentatively reads TRBD1 or TRBD2 (5 bases each). Germline V gives CDR1 SGHAT, CDR2 FQNNGV. CDR3 length: 14 amino acids. The V gene lost 5 bases and the J gene lost 3 bases, with 14 bases spanning the gap. In DNA, the CDR3 is TGTGCCAGCAGCCTCGGGACGGACCTCTACGAGCAGTACTTC. Encoded protein: CASSLGTDLYEQYF.

This chain connects TRBV11-2 to TRBJ2-7, with no clear D. The CDR3 contains 13 residues. Deletions cut 7 bases from V and 4 bases from J, with 14 bases between. CDR1 is SGHAT, CDR2 FQNNGV, per germline. The CDR3 region has the DNA TGTGCCAGCACCTCCACCGTGTCGTACGAGCAGTACTTC. It specifies CASTSTVSYEQYF.